These 17 T cell receptor beta chains share one sample of origin, sequenced in a study of CD4+ T cells in melanoma. Repertoires were generated with immunoSEQ multiplex PCR, while TCRdb's copy carries only in-frame clones and drops some. Of tens of thousands of clones listed, approximately 74% are singletons. Sequenced sample: tumor tissue. The receptor set was obtained from a human donor with melanoma.

The chain carries TRBV6-5 and TRBJ2-1; D may be TRBD1 (5 bases). The CDR3 has 13 amino acids. The germline CDR1 and CDR2 sequences are MNHEY and SVGAGI. Trimming left V 2 bases short and J 6 bases short, with 8 bases between. CDR3 bases: TGTGCCAGCAGTTACGACAGAAGCAATGAGCAGTTCTTC. It specifies CASSYDRSNEQFF.

This chain connects TRBV11-3 to TRBJ2-3; D unresolved. V was cut by 0 bases and J by 3 bases, with 7 bases left in between. Looked up from germline, CDR1 is SGHNT and CDR2 is YENEEA. This CDR3 comprises 14 residues. DNA of the CDR3: TGTGCCAGCAGCTTAGATGGTCCGACAGATACGCAGTATTTT. It translates to CASSLDGPTDTQYF.

The V and J genes are TRBV29-1 and TRBJ2-5; D is ambiguous. Trimming cost V 7 bases and J 3 bases, with 6 bases left between them. Germline V CDR1 and CDR2: SQVTM, ANQGSEA. This CDR3 has 10 residues. This chain's CDR3 is CSGGEETQYF. CDR3 nucleotide sequence: TGCAGCGGTGGGGAAGAGACCCAGTACTTC.

The CDR3 sequence: CASSLDRGFYEQYF. The CDR3 DNA reads as TGTGCCAGCAGCTTGGACAGGGGGTTTTACGAGCAGTACTTC. V usage is TRBV5-4 and J usage is TRBJ2-7, with 8 bases identical to TRBD1. With 0 bases clipped from V and 4 bases from J, the junction kept 3 bases outside the gene matches. Germline loops: CDR1 SGHNT, CDR2 YYREEE (reference sequence). CDR3 length: 14 amino acids.

V is TRBV2 and J is TRBJ2-7; TRBD1 matches 11 bases. Germline values: CDR1 SNHLY, CDR2 FYNNEI. The CDR3 extends over 17 amino acids. Trimming took 8 bases from V and 1 from J; bases not matched to a gene: 13. CDR3 sequence: CASGRGPGTGGSYEQYF. DNA for the CDR3: TGTGCCAGCGGAAGAGGCCCCGGGACAGGGGGTTCCTACGAGCAGTACTTC.

The chain recombines TRBV7-9 with TRBJ2-5; 10 bases map to TRBD2. The CDR3 runs to 18 residues. Germline CDR1 reads SEHNR; CDR2 reads FQNEAQ (reference sequence). V shed 1 base and J 3 bases; nucleotides not matched to a gene: 11. The CDR3 here is CASSLGGYSGGPKETQYF. The CDR3 DNA reads as TGTGCCAGCAGCTTAGGGGGTTATAGCGGGGGGCCGAAAGAGACCCAGTACTTC.

CDR3 DNA: TGTGCCAGCAAAACGGGGCTCGGAGACTACACCTTC. It is translated as CASKTGLGDYTF. The chain is built from TRBV9 and TRBJ1-2; a possible D gene is TRBD1 (5 bases). The CDR3 spans 12 residues. CDR1 and CDR2 from the germline V gene are SGDLS and YYNGEE. V gave up 6 bases and J gave up 10 bases, with 16 bases separating them.

The chain carries TRBV6-5 and TRBJ1-5, with D possibly matching TRBD1 (6 bases). This CDR3 is 13 amino acids long. Per germline, CDR1 MNHEY and CDR2 SVGAGI. Trimming pared 8 bases from V and 6 bases from J, leaving 14 bases between. The CDR3 region has the DNA TGTGCCAGCCAATGGGGGGCCGGTCAGCCCCAGCATTTT. Protein product: CASQWGAGQPQHF.

As regards this clone: Mismatch with germline at one junction end may stem from a read error. CDR3 loop: CASSQDREGEQFF. DNA of the CDR3: TGTGCTAGCAGTCAGGACAGGGAGGGTGAGCAGTTCTTC. This chain joins TRBV7-7 and TRBJ2-1; TRBD1 might be the D (8 bases). The CDR3 has 13 residues. Germline assignment: CDR1 SSHAT and CDR2 FNYEAQ (reference sequence). Using reference TRBV7-7 and TRBJ2-1 for the parts outside the CDR3, the full variable domain is GAGVSQSPRYKVTKRGQDVTLRCDPISSHATLYWYQQALGQGPEFLTYFNYEAQPDKSGLPSDRFSAERPEGSISTLTIQRTEQRDSAMYRCASSQDREGEQFFGPGTRLTVL.

The chain employs TRBV7-2 and TRBJ2-7; TRBD1 matches 9 bases. Germline V gene sequence: CDR1 SGHTA, CDR2 FQGNSA. Trimming took 4 bases from V and 4 from J; bases not matched to a gene: 2. The CDR3 sequence is 13 residues long. CDR3 in amino acids: CASSSGTGYEQYF. CDR3 DNA sequence: TGTGCCAGCAGCTCCGGGACAGGGTACGAGCAGTACTTC.

V and J are TRBV18 and TRBJ2-3; TRBD1 might be the D (6 bases). The CDR3 loop spans 14 amino acids. From germline, CDR1 is KGHSH and CDR2 LQKENI. V lost 1 base and J lost 7, with 12 bases in between. The CDR3 coding sequence is TGTGCCAGCTCACCACAAGACAGGAGGAATACGCAGTATTTT. This gives the protein CASSPQDRRNTQYF.

V and J are TRBV5-1 and TRBJ2-3, with D possibly being TRBD2 (6 bases). The V end was cut by 0 bases, the J end by 3 bases, with 20 bases between. CDR3 length: 18 amino acids. Germline V gene sequence: CDR1 SGHRS, CDR2 YFSETQ. The CDR3 loop is CASSLASFLAFGTDTQYF. CDR3 coding DNA: TGCGCCAGCAGCTTGGCAAGTTTCCTAGCGTTCGGGACAGATACGCAGTATTTT.

The CDR3 sequence is CASSLTGRREANEQFF. As DNA, the CDR3 is TGTGCCAGCAGCTTAACGGGTAGGAGGGAGGCTAATGAGCAGTTCTTC. The chain combines TRBV7-8 with TRBJ2-1, with a weak D call TRBD2 (6 bases). The V gene lost 2 bases and the J gene lost 7 bases, with 18 bases spanning the gap. The CDR3 has 16 amino acids. CDR1 and CDR2 (germline): SGHVS, FQNEAQ. The full variable domain, with the rest looked up from reference TRBV7-8 and TRBJ2-1, is GAGVSQSPRYKVAKRGQDVALRCDPISGHVSLFWYQQALGQGPEFLTYFQNEAQLDKSGLPSDRFFAERPEGSVSTLKIQRTQQEDSAVYLCASSLTGRREANEQFFGPGTRLTVL.

V is TRBV18 and J is TRBJ1-5; tentative D call: TRBD1 (6 bases). The CDR3 has 14 residues. Germline V CDR1 and CDR2: KGHSH, LQKENI. The germline V and J ends were trimmed by 5 bases and 4 bases, with 12 bases remaining between them. The CDR3 bases are TGTGCCAGCTCATACGACAGGTTTAATCAGCCCCAGCATTTT. Its translation is CASSYDRFNQPQHF. The full variable domain, with the rest looked up from reference TRBV18 and TRBJ1-5, is NAGVMQNPRHLVRRRGQEARLRCSPMKGHSHVYWYRQLPEEGLKFMVYLQKENIIDESGMPKERFSAEFPKEGPSILRIQQVVRGDSAAYFCASSYDRFNQPQHFGDGTRLSIL.

The rearrangement uses TRBV19 and TRBJ1-6; D is undetermined. Trimming took off 5 bases at V and 2 bases at J, with 4 bases between the two ends. The germline V gene encodes CDR1 LNHDA and CDR2 SQIVND (reference sequence). This CDR3 spans 13 amino acids. The CDR3: CASSGPYNSPLHF. The CDR3 region has the DNA TGTGCCAGTAGTGGCCCCTATAATTCACCCCTCCACTTT.

The CDR3 nucleotides read TGTGCCAGCAGTGATACCTACGAGCAGTACTTC. It specifies CASSDTYEQYF. The chain carries TRBV27 and TRBJ2-7, with no clear D. V lost 5 bases and J 2 bases, leaving 4 bases between the germline ends. The CDR3 extends over 11 amino acids. Germline CDR1 MNHEY, CDR2 SMNVEV (reference sequence).

This clone was seen more than once but under ten times. The V call is TRBV5-1, the J call TRBJ1-1, with D perhaps TRBD1 (5 bases). Germline-derived CDR1 and CDR2 are SGHRS and YFSETQ. Trimming shortened V by 4 bases and J by 0 bases, and 7 bases separated the two germline ends. The CDR3 contains 13 residues. This CDR3 is CASSRGMNTEAFF. The CDR3 coding sequence is TGCGCCAGCAGCAGGGGCATGAACACTGAAGCTTTCTTT.